The 20 T cell receptor beta chains below were found in one sample sequenced in a study of response to subunit inactivated influenza vaccine. One entry per CDR3 protein results from TCRdb running MiXCR on the RT-PCR reads. The sample lists almost 600,000 distinct CDR3 sequences, about 14% occurring once. The sequenced sample was PBMCs from blood, obtained 11 to 12 days after vaccination. Source of these receptors: a man aged 45-65 years who received an inactivated influenza vaccine.

This clonotype was recorded at least ten times. At one end, the junction sequence differs from germline, possibly due to a read error. The rearrangement joins TRBV5-1 to TRBJ2-3; 12 positions match TRBD2. This CDR3 has 15 residues. The germline gives CDR1 SGHRS, CDR2 YFSETQ. CDR3 region: CASSLASGGADTQYF. The CDR3, as DNA: TGTGCCAGCAGTTTGGCTAGCGGGGGGGCAGATACGCAGTATTTT.

This clonotype turned up a few times. V and J are TRBV3-1 and TRBJ1-1, with D possibly TRBD1 on 5 matching bases. With 0 bases removed from V and 5 bases from J, the gap between germline ends came to 10 bases. CDR3 length: 14 amino acids. Germline V gene lookup returns CDR1 LGHDT and CDR2 YNNKEL (reference sequence). The CDR3 DNA sequence: TGTGCCAGCAGCCAAGACGGCAGGGTAACTGAAGCTTTCTTT. It is translated as CASSQDGRVTEAFF.

The chain combines TRBV7-8 with TRBJ2-5; D remains ambiguous. The germline V gene encodes CDR1 SGHVS and CDR2 FQNEAQ. The CDR3 runs to 11 residues. Trimming removed 9 bases at V and 5 bases at J, with 10 bases between. The CDR3 nucleotides read TGTGCCAGTAGTGCGATGGAGACCCAGTACTTC. Encoded protein: CASSAMETQYF.

The genes are TRBV5-1 and TRBJ1-2; TRBD1 matches at 8 bases. The CDR3 has 16 residues. Looked up from germline, CDR1 is SGHRS and CDR2 is YFSETQ. Germline trimming cut 4 bases from V and 5 bases from J; bases unmatched to any gene: 13. The CDR3 loop reads CASSPTRTGLLYGYTF. In DNA form, the CDR3 reads TGCGCCAGCAGCCCCACTCGGACAGGGTTGTTGTATGGCTACACCTTC.

The chain uses TRBV30 and TRBJ1-6; D might be TRBD1 (5 bases). CDR1 and CDR2 (germline): GTSNPN, SVGIG (reference sequence). The CDR3 runs 12 residues. V gave up 0 bases and J gave up 10 bases, with 7 bases separating them. CDR3 DNA sequence: TGTGCCTGGAGTGTTGGGGGGTCACCCCTCCACTTT. As protein: CAWSVGGSPLHF. The full variable domain, rest sourced from reference TRBV30 and TRBJ1-6, is SQTIHQWPATLVQPVGSPLSLECTVEGTSNPNLYWYRQAAGRGLQLLFYSVGIGQISSEVPQNLSASRPQDRQFILSSKKLLLSDSGFYLCAWSVGGSPLHFGNGTRLTVT.

In this sample, this clonotype turned up a few times. The V and J genes are TRBV7-9 and TRBJ2-1; TRBD1 matches 7 bases. J lost 7 bases, V lost 7 bases, and 7 bases had no gene match. This CDR3 contains 13 residues. From germline, CDR1 is SEHNR and CDR2 FQNEAQ (reference sequence). CDR3 in amino acids: CASTLSQGNEQFF. The CDR3 bases are TGTGCCAGCACATTGTCACAGGGGAATGAGCAGTTCTTC.

The chain is built from TRBV10-3 and TRBJ2-5, with 10 bases identical to TRBD1. J was trimmed by 3 bases and V by 3 bases; bases with no gene match: 4. Germline CDR1 reads ENHRY; CDR2 reads SYGVKD. This CDR3 has 15 residues. The CDR3 DNA is TGTGCCATCAGTGACCCGGGACAGGGGAAAGAGACCCAGTACTTC. Translation gives CAISDPGQGKETQYF.

On this clonotype itself: An end of the junction does not agree with germline; a read error may underlie this. The chain recombines TRBV3-1 with TRBJ1-5, with 8 positions matching TRBD1. The germline CDR1 and CDR2 sequences are LGHDT and YNNKEL (reference sequence). This CDR3 comprises 16 residues. CDR3 amino acids: CPSSQDGQGTNQPQHF. CDR3 nucleotides: TGTCCCAGCAGCCAAGATGGACAGGGAACCAATCAGCCCCAGCATTTT. Full variable domain (remainder filled in from reference TRBV3-1 and TRBJ1-5): DTAVSQTPKYLVTQMGNDKSIKCEQNLGHDTMYWYKQDSKKFLKIMFSYNNKELIINETVPNRFSPKSPDKAHLNLHINSLELGDSAVYFCPSSQDGQGTNQPQHFGDGTRLSIL.

This clonotype was detected only a few times. The rearrangement uses TRBV4-3 and TRBJ2-7, with TRBD2 matching 7 bases. CDR1 is LGHNA, CDR2 YSLEER, per germline. The CDR3 runs to 15 residues. The V gene end was trimmed by 0 bases and the J gene end by 2 bases; junction bases not matched to a gene: 4. This chain's CDR3 is CASSQEAGEPYEQYF. For the CDR3, the DNA is TGCGCCAGCAGCCAAGAGGCGGGGGAGCCCTACGAGCAGTACTTC.

V gene TRBV14 combines with J gene TRBJ2-3; D is unclear. CDR1 is SGHDN, CDR2 FVKESK, per germline. The length of the CDR3 is 14 residues. The V and J ends lost 4 bases and 6 bases respectively, with 14 bases between them. In nucleotides, the CDR3 is TGTGCCAGCAGCCGGTTGACCGAGGTGGATACGCAGTATTTT. Amino acids: CASSRLTEVDTQYF. The full variable domain, with the rest looked up from reference TRBV14 and TRBJ2-3, is EAGVTQFPSHSVIEKGQTVTLRCDPISGHDNLYWYRRVMGKEIKFLLHFVKESKQDESGMPNNRFLAERTGGTYSTLKVQPAELEDSGVYFCASSRLTEVDTQYFGPGTRLTVL.

The gene calls are TRBV20-1 and TRBJ2-5; D is tentatively TRBD1 or TRBD2 (6 bases each). The CDR3 is made up of 14 amino acids. Germline CDR1 is DFQATT and CDR2 is SNEGSKA (reference sequence). V was pared by 6 bases and J by 5 bases, with 19 bases between. Written as DNA, the CDR3 is TGCAGTGCAGGGGGGCCGTTCGATCTGGAGACCCAGTACTTC. This sequence encodes CSAGGPFDLETQYF.

The chain combines TRBV28 with TRBJ2-7; 11 bases agree with TRBD2. The J segment lost 3 bases and the V segment lost 5 bases, leaving 9 bases of the junction unmatched. CDR3 length: 16 residues. CDR1 and CDR2 (germline): MDHEN, SYDVKM. CDR3 region: CASSTSGRLGVYEQYF. The CDR3 coding sequence is TGTGCCAGCAGTACTAGCGGGAGACTCGGGGTCTACGAGCAGTACTTC.

The table lists this clonotype with a few counts. One end of the junction varies from germline; a read error may be responsible. The J gene is TRBJ1-1, the V gene TRBV5-1; TRBD1 is a possible D gene (6 bases). Germline-derived CDR1 and CDR2 are SGHRS and YFSETQ. The CDR3 covers 15 residues. The CDR3 DNA reads as TGCGCCAGCAGCTTGGAAGGGGGTTGGAACCCTGAAGCTTTCTTT. Residues: CASSLEGGWNPEAFF.

V usage is TRBV6-1 and J usage is TRBJ2-7; 8 bases align to TRBD2. CDR3 size: 14 residues. After removal of 1 base from V and 5 bases from J, the junction contained 4 bases not matched to a gene. In germline, CDR1 is MNHNS, CDR2 SASEGT. In nucleotides, the CDR3 is TGTGCCAGCAGTGAAGTCGGGGGGGACGACGAGCAGTACTTC. Residues: CASSEVGGDDEQYF.

This rearrangement joins TRBV10-2 to TRBJ1-5, with D possibly matching TRBD1 (5 bases). CDR3 size: 16 residues. Deletions cut 0 bases from V and 0 bases from J, with 9 bases between. Germline V gives CDR1 WSHSY, CDR2 SAAADI. The CDR3 here is CASSESMGGSNQPQHF. CDR3 DNA: TGCGCCAGCAGTGAGTCGATGGGGGGTAGCAATCAGCCCCAGCATTTT.

With regard to this clonotype: Germline is not matched at one junction end, which may reflect a read error. This chain links TRBV7-9 with TRBJ1-1, with D unresolved. Germline values: CDR1 SEHNR, CDR2 FQNEAQ (reference sequence). The CDR3 runs to 13 residues. CDR3 residues: CASSFGQNSEAFF. The CDR3 DNA is TGTGCCAGCAGCTTTGGGCAGAACTCTGAAGCTTTCTTT.

This clonotype was detected only a few times. The V gene is TRBV20-1, the J gene TRBJ2-7; D unresolved. CDR1 and CDR2 (germline): DFQATT, SNEGSKA (reference sequence). Trimming pared 2 bases from V and 1 base from J, leaving 6 bases between. CDR3 size: 12 residues. The DNA of the CDR3 is TGCAGTGCTAGAACCCTTTCCTACGAGCAGTACTTC. Protein sequence: CSARTLSYEQYF.

This rearrangement joins TRBV10-2 to TRBJ2-2, with D perhaps being TRBD1 or TRBD2 (5 bases each). V lost 7 bases, J lost 3 bases, and 15 bases lay in between. The CDR3 is made up of 15 amino acids. Per germline, CDR1 WSHSY and CDR2 SAAADI. CDR3 amino acids: CASKILGTDTGELFF. The CDR3 DNA follows: TGCGCCAGCAAAATACTCGGGACCGACACCGGGGAGCTGTTTTTT.

The rearrangement joins TRBV5-1 to TRBJ2-7; D is perhaps TRBD1 (5 bases). V lost 1 base, J lost 2 bases, and 13 bases lay in between. The germline V gene has CDR1 SGHRS and CDR2 YFSETQ. The CDR3 runs to 15 residues. CDR3 in amino acids: CASSLSAQGTYEQYF. The CDR3 coding sequence is TGCGCCAGCAGCTTGTCCGCCCAGGGCACCTACGAGCAGTACTTC.

The gene calls are TRBV20-1 and TRBJ2-1; 9 bases line up with TRBD2. With 3 bases clipped from V and 1 base from J, the junction kept 10 bases outside the gene matches. Germline CDR1 reads DFQATT; CDR2 reads SNEGSKA (reference sequence). This CDR3 contains 17 residues. This CDR3 is CSARGDPAGGSYNEQFF. Here the CDR3 DNA reads TGCAGTGCTAGGGGAGATCCAGCGGGGGGTTCCTACAATGAGCAGTTCTTC.